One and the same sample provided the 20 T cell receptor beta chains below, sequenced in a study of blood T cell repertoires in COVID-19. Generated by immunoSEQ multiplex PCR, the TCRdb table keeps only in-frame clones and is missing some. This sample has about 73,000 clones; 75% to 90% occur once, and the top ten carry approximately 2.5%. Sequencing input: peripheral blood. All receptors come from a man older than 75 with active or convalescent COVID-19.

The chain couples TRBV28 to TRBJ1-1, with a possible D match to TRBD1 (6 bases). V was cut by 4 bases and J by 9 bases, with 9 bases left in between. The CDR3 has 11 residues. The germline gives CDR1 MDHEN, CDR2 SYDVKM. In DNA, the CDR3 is TGTGCCAGCAGTTCAGGGGCCCAAGCTTTCTTT. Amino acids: CASSSGAQAFF.

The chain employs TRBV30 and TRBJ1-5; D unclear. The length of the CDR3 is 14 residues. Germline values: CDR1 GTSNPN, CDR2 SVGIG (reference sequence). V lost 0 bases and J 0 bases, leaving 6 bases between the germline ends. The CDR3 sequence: CAWSVIDSNQPQHF. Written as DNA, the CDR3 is TGTGCCTGGAGTGTAATAGATAGCAATCAGCCCCAGCATTTT.

CDR3 in amino acids: CASSATGGKEQYF. CDR3 bases: TGTGCCAGCAGTGCGACAGGGGGCAAAGAGCAGTACTTC. The V gene is TRBV27, the J gene TRBJ2-7; 10 positions agree with TRBD1. V lost 5 bases and J lost 7; bases outside the gene matches: 5. CDR3 length: 13 amino acids. CDR1 and CDR2 (germline): MNHEY, SMNVEV (reference sequence).

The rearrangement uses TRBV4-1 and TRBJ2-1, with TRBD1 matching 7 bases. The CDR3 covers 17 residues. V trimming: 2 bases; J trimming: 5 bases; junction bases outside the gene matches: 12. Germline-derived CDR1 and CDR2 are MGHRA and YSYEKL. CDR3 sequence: CASSQFNKGDRNNEQFF. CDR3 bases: TGCGCCAGCAGCCAATTCAATAAGGGGGACAGAAACAATGAGCAGTTCTTC.

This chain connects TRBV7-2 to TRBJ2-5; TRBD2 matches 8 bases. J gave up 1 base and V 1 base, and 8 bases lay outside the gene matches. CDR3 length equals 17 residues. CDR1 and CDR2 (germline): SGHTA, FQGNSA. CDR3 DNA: TGTGCCAGCAGCTTAGGAGTAGCGGGGAGTGCCCAAGAGACCCAGTACTTC. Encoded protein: CASSLGVAGSAQETQYF.

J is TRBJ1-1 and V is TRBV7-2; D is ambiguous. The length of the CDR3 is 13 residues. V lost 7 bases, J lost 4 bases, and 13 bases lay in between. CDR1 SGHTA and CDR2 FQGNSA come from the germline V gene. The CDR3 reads CASNRGSLTEAFF. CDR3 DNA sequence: TGTGCCAGCAACCGGGGAAGTCTCACTGAAGCTTTCTTT.

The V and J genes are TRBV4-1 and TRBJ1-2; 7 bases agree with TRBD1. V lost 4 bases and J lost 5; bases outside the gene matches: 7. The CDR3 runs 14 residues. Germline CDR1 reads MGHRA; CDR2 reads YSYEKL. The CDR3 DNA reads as TGCGCCAGCAGCCCGGGAAGGGGGCTTTATGGCTACACCTTC. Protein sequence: CASSPGRGLYGYTF.

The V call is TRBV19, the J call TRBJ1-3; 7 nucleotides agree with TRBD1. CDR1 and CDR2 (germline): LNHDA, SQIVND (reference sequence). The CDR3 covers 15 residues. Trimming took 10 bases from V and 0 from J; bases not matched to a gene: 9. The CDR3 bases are TGTGCCACTATGGACAGGCCGAGCTCTGGAAACACCATATATTTT. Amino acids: CATMDRPSSGNTIYF. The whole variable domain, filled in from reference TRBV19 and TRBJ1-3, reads DGGITQSPKYLFRKEGQNVTLSCEQNLNHDAMYWYRQDPGQGLRLIYYSQIVNDFQKGDIAEGYSVSREKKESFPLTVTSAQKNPTAFYLCATMDRPSSGNTIYFGEGSWLTVV.

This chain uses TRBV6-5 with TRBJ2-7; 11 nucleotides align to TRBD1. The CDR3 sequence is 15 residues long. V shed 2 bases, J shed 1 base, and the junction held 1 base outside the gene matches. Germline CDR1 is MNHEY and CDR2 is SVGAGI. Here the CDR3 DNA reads TGTGCCAGCAGTTACCGGGACAGGGGGTCCTACGAGCAGTACTTC. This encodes CASSYRDRGSYEQYF.

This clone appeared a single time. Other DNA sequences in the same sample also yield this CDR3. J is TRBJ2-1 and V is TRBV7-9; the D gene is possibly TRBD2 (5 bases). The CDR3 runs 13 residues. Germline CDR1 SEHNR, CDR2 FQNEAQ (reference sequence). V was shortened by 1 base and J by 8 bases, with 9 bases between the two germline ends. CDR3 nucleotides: TGTGCCAGCAGCTTAGGCCTAGCCGATGAGCAGTTCTTC. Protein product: CASSLGLADEQFF.

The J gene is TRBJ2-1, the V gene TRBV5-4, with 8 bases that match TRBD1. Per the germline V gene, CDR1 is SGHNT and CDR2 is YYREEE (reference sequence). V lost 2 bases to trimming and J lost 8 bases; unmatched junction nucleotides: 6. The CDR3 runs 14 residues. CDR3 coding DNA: TGTGCCAGCAGCTTAGGACAGGGTAGGGATGAGCAGTTCTTC. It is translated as CASSLGQGRDEQFF.

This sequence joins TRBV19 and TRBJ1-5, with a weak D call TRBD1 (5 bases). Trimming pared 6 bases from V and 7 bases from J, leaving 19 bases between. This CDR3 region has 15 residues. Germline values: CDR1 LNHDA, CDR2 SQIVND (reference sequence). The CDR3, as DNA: TGTGCCAGTAGGGCCGTGGGCAGGGCCGGCCAGCCCCAGCATTTT. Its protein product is CASRAVGRAGQPQHF.

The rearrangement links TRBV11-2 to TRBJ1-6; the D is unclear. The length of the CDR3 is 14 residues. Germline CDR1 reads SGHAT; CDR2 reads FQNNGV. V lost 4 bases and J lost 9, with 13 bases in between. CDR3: CASSSPVNSSPLHF. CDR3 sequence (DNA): TGTGCCAGCAGCTCACCCGTGAATAGTTCACCCCTCCACTTT. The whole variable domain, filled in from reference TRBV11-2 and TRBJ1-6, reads EAGVAQSPRYKIIEKRQSVAFWCNPISGHATLYWYQQILGQGPKLLIQFQNNGVVDDSQLPKDRFSAERLKGVDSTLKIQPAKLEDSAVYLCASSSPVNSSPLHFGNGTRLTVT.

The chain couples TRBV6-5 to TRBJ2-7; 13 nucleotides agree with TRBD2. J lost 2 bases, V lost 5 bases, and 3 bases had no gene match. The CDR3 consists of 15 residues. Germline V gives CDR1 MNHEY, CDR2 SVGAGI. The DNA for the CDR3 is TGTGCCAGCAGTACGGGACTAGCGGGGACCTACGAGCAGTACTTC. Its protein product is CASSTGLAGTYEQYF.

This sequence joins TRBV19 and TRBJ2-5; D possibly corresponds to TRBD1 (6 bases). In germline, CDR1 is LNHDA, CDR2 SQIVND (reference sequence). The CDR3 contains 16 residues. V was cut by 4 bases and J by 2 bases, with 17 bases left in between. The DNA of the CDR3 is TGTGCCAGTAGTACTCAACAGGGAACGGGGCAAGAGACCCAGTACTTC. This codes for CASSTQQGTGQETQYF. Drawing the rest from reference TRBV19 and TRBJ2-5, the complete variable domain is DGGITQSPKYLFRKEGQNVTLSCEQNLNHDAMYWYRQDPGQGLRLIYYSQIVNDFQKGDIAEGYSVSREKKESFPLTVTSAQKNPTAFYLCASSTQQGTGQETQYFGPGTRLLVL.

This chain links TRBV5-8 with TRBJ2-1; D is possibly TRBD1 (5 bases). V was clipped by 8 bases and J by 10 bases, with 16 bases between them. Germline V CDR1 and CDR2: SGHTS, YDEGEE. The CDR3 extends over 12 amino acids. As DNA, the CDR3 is TGTGCCAGTGGATCAGGGTGGGTGGAGCAGTTCTTC. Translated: CASGSGWVEQFF.

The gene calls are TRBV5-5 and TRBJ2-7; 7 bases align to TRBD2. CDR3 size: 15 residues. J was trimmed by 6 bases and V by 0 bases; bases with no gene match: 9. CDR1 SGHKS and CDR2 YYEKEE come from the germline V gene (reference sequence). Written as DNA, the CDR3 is TGTGCCAGCAGCTTGGCCGGGACTACATTAGGCGAGCAGTACTTC. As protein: CASSLAGTTLGEQYF.

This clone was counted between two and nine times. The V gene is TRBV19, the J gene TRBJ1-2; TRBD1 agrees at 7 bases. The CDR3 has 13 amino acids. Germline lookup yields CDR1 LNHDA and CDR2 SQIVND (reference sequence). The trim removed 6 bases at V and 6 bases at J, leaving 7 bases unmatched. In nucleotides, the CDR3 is TGTGCCAGTAGATCAGGGGGAGGTCATGGCTACACCTTC. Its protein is CASRSGGGHGYTF.

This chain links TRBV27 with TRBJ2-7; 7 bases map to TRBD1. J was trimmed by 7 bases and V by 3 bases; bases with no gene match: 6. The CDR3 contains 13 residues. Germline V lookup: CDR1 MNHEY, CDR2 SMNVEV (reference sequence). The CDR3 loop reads CASSFRQGREQYF. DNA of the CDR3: TGTGCCAGCAGTTTCAGACAGGGTAGGGAGCAGTACTTC.

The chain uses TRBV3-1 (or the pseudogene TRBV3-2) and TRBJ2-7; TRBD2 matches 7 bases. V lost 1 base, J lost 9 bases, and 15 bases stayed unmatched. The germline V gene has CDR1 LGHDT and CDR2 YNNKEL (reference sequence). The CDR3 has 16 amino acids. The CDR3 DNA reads TGTGCCAGCAGCCAAGTCCCGGCGGGAGCCTCGTCCGTGCAGTACTTC. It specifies CASSQVPAGASSVQYF.